Sequencing of this T cell receptor beta chain was carried out in a study of blood T cell repertoires in COVID-19. Turning to the study itself: From the United States, Italy and Spain came samples of acute and convalescent COVID-19. T cells, B-cell-depleted T cells, or PBMCs supplied cDNA or gDNA.

Germline assignment: CDR1 MDHEN and CDR2 SYDVKM. Trimming cost V 2 bases and J 3 bases; bases outside gene matches: 4. There are 16 residues in the CDR3. As originally analysed: Researchers report that nucleated cell counts were estimated from reference gene primer amplification. Method: immunoSEQ multiplex PCR; TCRdb's copy keeps in-frame clones and lacks some. V, J and clone size are taken as reported in that table, and D and trimming were inferred from the DNA itself. The repertoire holds more than 250,000 clones, with 65% to 90% as singletons. V usage is TRBV28 and J usage is TRBJ1-5; 10 positions match TRBD1. Source material: peripheral blood. This sequence was found in a man aged 45 to 65 with active or convalescent COVID-19. In DNA form, the CDR3 reads TGTGCCAGCAGTTTAGGGACAGGGGCCTTCAATCAGCCCCAGCATTTT. The encoded protein is CASSLGTGAFNQPQHF.